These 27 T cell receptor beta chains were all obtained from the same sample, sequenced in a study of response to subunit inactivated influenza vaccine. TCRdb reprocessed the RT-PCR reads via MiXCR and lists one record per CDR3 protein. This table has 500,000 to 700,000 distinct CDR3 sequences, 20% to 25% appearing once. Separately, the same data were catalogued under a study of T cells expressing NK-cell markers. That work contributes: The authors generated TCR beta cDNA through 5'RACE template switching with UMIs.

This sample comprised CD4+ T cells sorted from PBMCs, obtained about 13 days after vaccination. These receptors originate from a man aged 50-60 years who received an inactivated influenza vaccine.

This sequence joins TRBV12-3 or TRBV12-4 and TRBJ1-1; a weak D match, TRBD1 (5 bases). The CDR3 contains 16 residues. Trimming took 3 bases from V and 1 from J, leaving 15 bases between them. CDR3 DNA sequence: TGTGCCAGCAGTTTTTATGGGGCAGGCAGGAACACTGAAGCTTTCTTT. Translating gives CASSFYGAGRNTEAFF.

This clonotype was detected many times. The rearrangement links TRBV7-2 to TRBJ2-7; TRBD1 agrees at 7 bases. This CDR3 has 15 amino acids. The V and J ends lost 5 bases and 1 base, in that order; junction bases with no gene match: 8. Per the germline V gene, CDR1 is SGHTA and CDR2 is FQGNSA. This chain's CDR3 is CASSLRQGASYEQYF. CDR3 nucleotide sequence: TGTGCCAGCAGCCTAAGACAGGGTGCATCCTACGAGCAGTACTTC.

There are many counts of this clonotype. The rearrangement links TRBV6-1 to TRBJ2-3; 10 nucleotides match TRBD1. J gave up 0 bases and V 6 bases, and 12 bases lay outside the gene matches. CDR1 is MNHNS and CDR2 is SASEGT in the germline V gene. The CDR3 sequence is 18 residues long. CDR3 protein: CASRTGGLSSGSTDTQYF. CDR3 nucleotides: TGTGCCAGCAGGACAGGGGGCCTGTCTAGCGGTAGCACAGATACGCAGTATTTT.

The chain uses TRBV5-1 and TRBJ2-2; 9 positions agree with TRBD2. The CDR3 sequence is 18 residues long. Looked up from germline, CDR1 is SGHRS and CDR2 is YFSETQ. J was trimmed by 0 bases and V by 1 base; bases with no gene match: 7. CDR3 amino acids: CASSLWGSGSSNTGELFF. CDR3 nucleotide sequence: TGCGCCAGCAGCTTGTGGGGTAGCGGGAGTTCGAACACCGGGGAGCTGTTTTTT.

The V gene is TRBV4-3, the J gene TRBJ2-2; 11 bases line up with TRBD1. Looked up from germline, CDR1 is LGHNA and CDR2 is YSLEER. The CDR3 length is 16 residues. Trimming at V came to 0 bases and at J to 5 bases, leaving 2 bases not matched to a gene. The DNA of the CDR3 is TGCGCCAGCAGCCAAGATGGGACAGGGGGGACCGGGGAGCTGTTTTTT. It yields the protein CASSQDGTGGTGELFF.

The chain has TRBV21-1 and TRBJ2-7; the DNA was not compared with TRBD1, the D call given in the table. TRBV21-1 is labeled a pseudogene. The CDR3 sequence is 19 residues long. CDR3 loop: CASSKPSPSLTRVRYEQYF. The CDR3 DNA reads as TGTGCCAGCAGCAAACCATCACCTTCCTTGACAAGGGTTCGCTACGAGCAGTACTTC.

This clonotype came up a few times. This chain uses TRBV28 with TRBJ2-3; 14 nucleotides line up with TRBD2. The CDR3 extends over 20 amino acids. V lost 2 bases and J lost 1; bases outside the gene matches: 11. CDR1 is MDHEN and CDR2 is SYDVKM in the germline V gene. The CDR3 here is CASSLAPYLGLAGGTDTQYF. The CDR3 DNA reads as TGTGCCAGCAGTTTAGCTCCCTACTTGGGACTAGCGGGGGGCACAGATACGCAGTATTTT.

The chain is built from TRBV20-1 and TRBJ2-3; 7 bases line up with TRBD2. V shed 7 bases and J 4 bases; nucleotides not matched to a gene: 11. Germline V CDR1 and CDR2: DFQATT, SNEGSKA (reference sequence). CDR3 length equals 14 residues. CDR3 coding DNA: TGCAGTGTAGGTGGGAGGGCCGAATCAGATACGCAGTATTTT. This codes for CSVGGRAESDTQYF.

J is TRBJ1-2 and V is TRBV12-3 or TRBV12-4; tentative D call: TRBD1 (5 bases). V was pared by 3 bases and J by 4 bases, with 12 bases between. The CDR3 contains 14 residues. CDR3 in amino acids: CASSFHGGSYGYTF. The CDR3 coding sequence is TGTGCCAGCAGTTTTCATGGGGGGAGCTATGGCTACACCTTC.

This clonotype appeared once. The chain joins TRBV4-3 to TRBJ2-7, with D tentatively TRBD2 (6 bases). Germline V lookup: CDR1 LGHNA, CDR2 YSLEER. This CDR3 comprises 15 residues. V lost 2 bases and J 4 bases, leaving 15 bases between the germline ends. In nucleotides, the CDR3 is TGCGCCAGCAGCCAATTATGGACGGGAGATTACGAGCAGTACTTC. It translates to CASSQLWTGDYEQYF.

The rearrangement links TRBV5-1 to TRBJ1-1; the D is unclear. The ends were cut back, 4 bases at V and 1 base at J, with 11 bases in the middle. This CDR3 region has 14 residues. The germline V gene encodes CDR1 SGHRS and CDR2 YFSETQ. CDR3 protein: CASSRAAANTEAFF. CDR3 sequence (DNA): TGCGCCAGCAGCAGGGCAGCGGCGAACACTGAAGCTTTCTTT.

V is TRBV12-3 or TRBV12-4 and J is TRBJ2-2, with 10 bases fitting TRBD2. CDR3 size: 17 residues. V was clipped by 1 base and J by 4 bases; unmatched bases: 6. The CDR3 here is CASSLGGSGRSTGELFF. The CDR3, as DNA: TGTGCCAGCAGTTTAGGTGGTAGCGGGAGGTCCACCGGGGAGCTGTTTTTT.

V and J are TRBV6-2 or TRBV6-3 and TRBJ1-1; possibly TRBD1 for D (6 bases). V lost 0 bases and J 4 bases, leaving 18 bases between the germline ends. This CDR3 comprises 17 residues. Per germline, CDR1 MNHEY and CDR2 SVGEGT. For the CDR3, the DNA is TGTGCCAGCAGTTACTCGTGGGGGCTAGGGGGTTCCACTGAAGCTTTCTTT. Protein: CASSYSWGLGGSTEAFF.

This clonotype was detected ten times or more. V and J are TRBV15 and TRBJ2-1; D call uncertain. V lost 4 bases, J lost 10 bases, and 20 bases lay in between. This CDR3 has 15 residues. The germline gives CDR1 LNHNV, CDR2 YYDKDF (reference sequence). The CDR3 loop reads CATSNHMVASREQFF. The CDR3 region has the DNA TGTGCCACCAGCAACCACATGGTTGCCTCCCGCGAGCAGTTCTTC.

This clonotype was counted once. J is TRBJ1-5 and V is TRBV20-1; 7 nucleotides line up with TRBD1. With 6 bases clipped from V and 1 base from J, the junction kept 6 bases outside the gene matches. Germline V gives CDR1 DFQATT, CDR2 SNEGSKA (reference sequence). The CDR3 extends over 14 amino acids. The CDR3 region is CSAAEGASNQPQHF. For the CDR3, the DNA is TGCAGTGCCGCAGAGGGGGCGAGCAATCAGCCCCAGCATTTT.

This CDR3 is CASSLGSPGAQETQYF. The DNA of the CDR3 is TGTGCCAGCAGCTTGGGGTCCCCGGGGGCCCAAGAGACCCAGTACTTC. The chain has TRBV5-5 and TRBJ2-5, with D possibly called TRBD1 or TRBD2 (6 bases each). The CDR3 length is 16 residues. Trimming removed 0 bases at V and 1 base at J, with 13 bases between. CDR1 and CDR2 from the germline V gene are SGHKS and YYEKEE (reference sequence).

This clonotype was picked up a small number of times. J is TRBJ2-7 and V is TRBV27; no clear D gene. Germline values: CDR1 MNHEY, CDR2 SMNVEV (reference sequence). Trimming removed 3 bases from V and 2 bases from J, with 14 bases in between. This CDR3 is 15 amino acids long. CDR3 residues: CASSFISARTYEQYF. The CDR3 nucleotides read TGTGCCAGCAGTTTTATATCGGCCAGAACCTACGAGCAGTACTTC.

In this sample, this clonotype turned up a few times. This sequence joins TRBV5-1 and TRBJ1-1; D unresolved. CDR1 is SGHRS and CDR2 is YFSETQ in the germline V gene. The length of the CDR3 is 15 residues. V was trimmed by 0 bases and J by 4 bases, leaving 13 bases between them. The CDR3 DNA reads TGCGCCAGCAGCTTGGTCGGGGTTTTACGCACTGAAGCTTTCTTT. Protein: CASSLVGVLRTEAFF.

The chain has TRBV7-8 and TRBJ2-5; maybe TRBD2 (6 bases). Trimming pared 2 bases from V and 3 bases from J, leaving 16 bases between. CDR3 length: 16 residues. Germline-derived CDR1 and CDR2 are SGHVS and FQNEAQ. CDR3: CASSLIRAGGKETQYF. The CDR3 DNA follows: TGTGCCAGCAGCTTAATTCGGGCAGGAGGGAAAGAGACCCAGTACTTC. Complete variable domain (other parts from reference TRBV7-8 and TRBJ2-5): GAGVSQSPRYKVAKRGQDVALRCDPISGHVSLFWYQQALGQGPEFLTYFQNEAQLDKSGLPSDRFFAERPEGSVSTLKIQRTQQEDSAVYLCASSLIRAGGKETQYFGPGTRLLVL.

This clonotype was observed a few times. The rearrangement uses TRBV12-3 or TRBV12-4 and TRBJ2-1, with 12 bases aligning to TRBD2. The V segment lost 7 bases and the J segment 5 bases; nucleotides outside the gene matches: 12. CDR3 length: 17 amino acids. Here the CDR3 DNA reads TGTGCCAGCACCTTTCCTCGATCTAGCGGGAGGGACAATGAGCAGTTCTTC. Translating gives CASTFPRSSGRDNEQFF.

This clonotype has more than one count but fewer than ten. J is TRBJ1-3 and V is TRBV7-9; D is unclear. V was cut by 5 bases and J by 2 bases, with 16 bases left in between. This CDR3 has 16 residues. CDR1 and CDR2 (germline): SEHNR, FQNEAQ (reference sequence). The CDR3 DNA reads TGTGCCAGCAGCCAAGTGGGGTCTGGTACTGGAAACACCATATATTTT. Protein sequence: CASSQVGSGTGNTIYF.

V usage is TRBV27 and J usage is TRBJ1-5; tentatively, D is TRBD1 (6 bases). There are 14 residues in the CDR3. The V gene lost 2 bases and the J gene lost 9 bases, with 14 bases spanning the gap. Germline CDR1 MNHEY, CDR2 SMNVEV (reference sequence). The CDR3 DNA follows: TGTGCCAGCAGTTTAGAAGGGGGGCCCTGGCCCCAGCATTTT. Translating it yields CASSLEGGPWPQHF.

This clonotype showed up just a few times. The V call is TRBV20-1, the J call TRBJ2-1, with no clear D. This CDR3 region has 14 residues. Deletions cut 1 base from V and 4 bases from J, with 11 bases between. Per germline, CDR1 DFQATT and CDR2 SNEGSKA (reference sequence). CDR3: CSARGQSYYNEQFF. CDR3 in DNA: TGCAGTGCTAGAGGACAATCCTATTACAATGAGCAGTTCTTC.

The CDR3 DNA reads TGCAGTGCTAGAGACCTTATAAAGATCTCCTACAATGAGCAGTTCTTC. Its protein product is CSARDLIKISYNEQFF. The chain carries TRBV20-1 and TRBJ2-1; no firm D call. Germline lookup yields CDR1 DFQATT and CDR2 SNEGSKA (reference sequence). The CDR3 runs to 16 residues. V dropped 0 bases and J dropped 0 bases, with 12 bases sitting between them.

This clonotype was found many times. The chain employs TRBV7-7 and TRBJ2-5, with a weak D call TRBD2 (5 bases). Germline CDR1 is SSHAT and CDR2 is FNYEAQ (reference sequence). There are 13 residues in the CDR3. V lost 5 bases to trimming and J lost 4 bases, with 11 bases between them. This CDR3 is CASSRGPGETQYF. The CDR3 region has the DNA TGTGCCAGCAGCCGGGGTCCCGGAGAGACCCAGTACTTC.

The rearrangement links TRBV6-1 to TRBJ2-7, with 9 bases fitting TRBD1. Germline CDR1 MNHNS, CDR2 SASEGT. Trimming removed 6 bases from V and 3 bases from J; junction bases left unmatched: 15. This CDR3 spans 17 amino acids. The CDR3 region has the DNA TGTGCCAGCAGCCTTCGTCGACTGGGACAGGGTATCTACGAGCAGTACTTC. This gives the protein CASSLRRLGQGIYEQYF.

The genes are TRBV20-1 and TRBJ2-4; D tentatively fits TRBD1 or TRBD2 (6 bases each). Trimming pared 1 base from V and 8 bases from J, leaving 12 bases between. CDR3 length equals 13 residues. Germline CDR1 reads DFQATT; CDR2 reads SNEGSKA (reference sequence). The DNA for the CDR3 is TGCAGTGCTAGAGTGGGGGGCGTAGACATTCAGTACTTC. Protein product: CSARVGGVDIQYF.